These T cell receptor beta chains were read from a single sample in a study of T cells in Graves' hyperthyroidism and ophthalmopathy. TCRdb reanalysed the multiplex PCR reads using MiXCR and keeps one entry per CDR3 protein. The data contain about 600,000 distinct CDR3 sequences, about a sixth of them singletons. The sequencing input was blood. These receptors were taken from a woman between 40 and 50 years old with Graves' ophthalmopathy. The CDR3 runs from the conserved cysteine through the conserved F or W. A D gene is named only where the DNA matches it firmly. Clone size appears in some rows only: once, few, many, or a class for an expanded clone.

d_call: TRBD1
v_call: TRBV3-1
j_call: TRBJ1-4
clone_size: many
cdr3_nt: TGTGCCAGCAGCCACCGGGACAGGCTAAATGAAAAACTGTTTTTT
cdr3_aa: CASSHRDRLNEKLFF

d_call: NA
v_call: TRBV18
j_call: TRBJ2-3
clone_size: NA
cdr3_nt: TGTGCCAGCTCACCGACCCTGACCCTCGCAGATACGCAGTATTTT
cdr3_aa: CASSPTLTLADTQYF

d_call: NA
v_call: TRBV24-1
j_call: TRBJ1-5
clone_size: NA
cdr3_nt: TGTGCCACCAGCCAAAGCAGCAATCAGCCCCAGCATTTT
cdr3_aa: CATSQSSNQPQHF

d_call: TRBD1
v_call: TRBV2
j_call: TRBJ2-3
clone_size: NA
cdr3_nt: TGTGCCAGCAGTGAATTTACCGGGACAGGATGGACAGATACGCAGTATTTT
cdr3_aa: CASSEFTGTGWTDTQYF

d_call: TRBD2
v_call: TRBV11-2
j_call: TRBJ2-5
clone_size: NA
cdr3_nt: TGTGCCAGCAAGGCTAGCGGGAGTCAGGGGGAGACCCAGTACTTC
cdr3_aa: CASKASGSQGETQYF

d_call: TRBD1
v_call: TRBV11-2
j_call: TRBJ2-7
clone_size: many
cdr3_nt: TGTGCCAGCAGCTTGGCCGGGACAGGGGGCGCCTACGAGCAGTACTTC
cdr3_aa: CASSLAGTGGAYEQYF

d_call: NA
v_call: TRBV11-3
j_call: TRBJ2-1
clone_size: many
cdr3_nt: TGTGCCAGCAGCGGGGGGTACAATGAGCAGTTCTTC
cdr3_aa: CASSGGYNEQFF

d_call: NA
v_call: TRBV7-3
j_call: TRBJ2-5
clone_size: many
cdr3_nt: TGTGCCAGCAGCACAGGGAGCGGGGAGACCCAGTACTTC
cdr3_aa: CASSTGSGETQYF

d_call: NA
v_call: TRBV9
j_call: TRBJ2-7
clone_size: few
cdr3_nt: TGTGCCAGCAGCGGACAGTCCCCCTACGAGCAGTACTTC
cdr3_aa: CASSGQSPYEQYF

d_call: NA
v_call: TRBV12-3/TRBV12-4
j_call: TRBJ1-2
clone_size: many
cdr3_nt: TGTGCCAGCAGCCAAAGCAGACAGTCGAACTATGGCTACACCTTC
cdr3_aa: CASSQSRQSNYGYTF

d_call: TRBD2
v_call: TRBV2
j_call: TRBJ2-3
clone_size: many
cdr3_nt: TGTGCCAGCAAGGTCTCGCGGGGGGGCACAGATACGCAGTATTTT
cdr3_aa: CASKVSRGGTDTQYF

d_call: NA
v_call: TRBV2
j_call: TRBJ2-7
clone_size: many
cdr3_nt: TGTGCCAGCAAAGGGGGCGAGCAGTACTTC
cdr3_aa: CASKGGEQYF

d_call: TRBD1
v_call: TRBV7-2
j_call: TRBJ1-2
clone_size: once
cdr3_nt: TGTGCCAGCAGCCTAATAACCGGGACAGTTCTCTATGGCTACACCTTC
cdr3_aa: CASSLITGTVLYGYTF

d_call: NA
v_call: TRBV18
j_call: TRBJ1-4
clone_size: NA
cdr3_nt: TGTGCCAGCTCACCTATTCGACAGTCTGCAACTAATGAAAAACTGTTTTTT
cdr3_aa: CASSPIRQSATNEKLFF

d_call: NA
v_call: TRBV7-2
j_call: TRBJ1-1
clone_size: NA
cdr3_nt: TGTGCCAGCAATGAGGGAGGACGGAAGGCATTTTCGAACACTGAAGCTTTCTTT
cdr3_aa: CASNEGGRKAFSNTEAFF

d_call: TRBD2
v_call: TRBV20-1
j_call: TRBJ2-1
clone_size: NA
cdr3_nt: TGCAGTGCTCCAAGCCGCGGGAGGGGGTACAATGAGCAGTTCTTC
cdr3_aa: CSAPSRGRGYNEQFF

d_call: TRBD1
v_call: TRBV7-2
j_call: TRBJ1-1
clone_size: many
cdr3_nt: TGTGCCAGCAGCCTACTTAAGGGACAGGGGTTGAACACTGAAGCTTTCTTT
cdr3_aa: CASSLLKGQGLNTEAFF

d_call: NA
v_call: TRBV27
j_call: TRBJ1-1
clone_size: few
cdr3_nt: TGTGCCAGCAGTTCTGTGGTACAGGGCAACACTGAAGCTTTCTTT
cdr3_aa: CASSSVVQGNTEAFF

d_call: NA
v_call: TRBV28
j_call: TRBJ1-4
clone_size: many
cdr3_nt: TGTGCCAGCAGTTTGTCAACTAATGAAAAACTGTTTTTT
cdr3_aa: CASSLSTNEKLFF

d_call: TRBD1
v_call: TRBV13
j_call: TRBJ1-4
clone_size: many
cdr3_nt: TGTGCCAGCAGCAACAGGGGGCTAGAAAAACTGTTTTTT
cdr3_aa: CASSNRGLEKLFF

d_call: NA
v_call: TRBV6-1
j_call: TRBJ2-7
clone_size: few
cdr3_nt: TGTGCAAGCAGGGGCGGGAGAATCTACGAGCAGTACTTC
cdr3_aa: CASRGGRIYEQYF

d_call: NA
v_call: TRBV29-1
j_call: TRBJ1-1
clone_size: NA
cdr3_nt: TGCAGCGGTCGAAGACATGACACTGAAGCTTTCTTT
cdr3_aa: CSGRRHDTEAFF

d_call: TRBD2
v_call: TRBV20-1
j_call: TRBJ2-2
clone_size: NA
cdr3_nt: TGCAGTGCGCGGACTAGCGGGAGGAGCGGGGAGCTGTTTTTT
cdr3_aa: CSARTSGRSGELFF

d_call: NA
v_call: TRBV7-6
j_call: TRBJ2-7
clone_size: once
cdr3_nt: TGTGCCAGCAGCTTAGGGGCAGGGCATGGATACGAGCAGTACTTC
cdr3_aa: CASSLGAGHGYEQYF

d_call: TRBD2
v_call: TRBV20-1
j_call: TRBJ2-3
clone_size: few
cdr3_nt: TGCAGTGCTTCCTCGGCGGGGGGAGTAGATACGCAGTATTTT
cdr3_aa: CSASSAGGVDTQYF

d_call: NA
v_call: TRBV6-1
j_call: TRBJ2-1
clone_size: NA
cdr3_nt: TGTGCCAGCAGTGAACAGTTGGAAAGCTCCTACAATGAGCAGTTCTTC
cdr3_aa: CASSEQLESSYNEQFF